The entry that follows covers one T cell receptor (beta chain) sequence. Its antigen is undetermined. This sample stems from a study of T cell responses to AZD1222 COVID-19 vaccine. General study points: Vaccine-associated CD4 TCRs spanned spike, dominant at 160-218 and 743-854. Donors, mostly white British, included more females; clonal diversity was possibly underestimated. Repertoire sampling was restricted to post-peak T cell response timepoints.

V was clipped by 0 bases and J by 3 bases, with 8 bases between them. The germline V gene has CDR1 GTSNPN and CDR2 SVGIG (reference sequence). The CDR3 covers 14 residues. Some clones are missing from TCRdb's copy, which holds only in-frame ones; the method was immunoSEQ multiplex PCR. The sample includes fewer than 130,000 clones, over 75% of them seen just once. The chain has TRBV30 and TRBJ2-2, with a tentative D call TRBD2 (6 bases). The clonotype comes from an adult in good health. Material: peripheral blood, obtained on day 0 of AZD1222 vaccination. This CDR3 reads CAWSVGTHTGELFF. Here the CDR3 DNA reads TGTGCCTGGAGTGTCGGGACTCACACCGGGGAGCTGTTTTTT. Variable domain in full (rest from reference TRBV30 and TRBJ2-2): SQTIHQWPATLVQPVGSPLSLECTVEGTSNPNLYWYRQAAGRGLQLLFYSVGIGQISSEVPQNLSASRPQDRQFILSSKKLLLSDSGFYLCAWSVGTHTGELFFGEGSRLTVL.